Each of the 2 T cell receptor beta chains below was sequenced from the same sample in a study of cytomegalovirus exposure and HLA in healthy donors. Vbeta (60) and Jbeta (13) primers were used in the PCR. TCRdb keeps only in-frame clones here, not all; method: immunoSEQ multiplex PCR. This repertoire shows some 150,000 clones, 82% found once; its top ten account for about 8.1%. Material for sequencing was PBMCs. Receptors originate from a woman aged 45-59 years in good health and CMV-seropositive.

This rearrangement joins TRBV28 to TRBJ1-2; TRBD1 agrees at 8 bases. J gave up 2 bases and V 3 bases, and 5 bases lay outside the gene matches. The CDR3 runs to 15 residues. The germline V gene has CDR1 MDHEN and CDR2 SYDVKM. Written as DNA, the CDR3 is TGTGCCAGCAGTTTGGAGGACAGGGTAAACTATGGCTACACCTTC. Encoded protein: CASSLEDRVNYGYTF.

The chain joins TRBV28 to TRBJ1-2, with D uncertain. Per the germline V gene, CDR1 is MDHEN and CDR2 is SYDVKM. The CDR3 has 12 amino acids. Trimming removed 4 bases at V and 7 bases at J, with 10 bases between. CDR3 protein: CASSSGPLGYTF. CDR3 nucleotides: TGTGCCAGCAGTTCAGGTCCCCTTGGCTACACCTTC.